This T cell receptor beta chain appears in the sequencing data of a study of lymphopenia after photon versus proton radiotherapy. V was cut by 5 bases and J by 4 bases, with 15 bases left in between. CDR3 length: 15 amino acids. Per the germline V gene, CDR1 is MDHEN and CDR2 is SYDVKM. Measured with immunoSEQ multiplex PCR; TCRdb has only the in-frame clones, and not every one. This sample has roughly 41,000 clones, with more than 70% found just once. J is TRBJ1-5 and V is TRBV28; the D gene is possibly TRBD1 (5 bases). Here the sequenced sample was peripheral blood, taken from a patient treated with photon-based radiotherapy. The sequence was collected from a middle-aged man with gastric cancer. CDR3 nucleotide sequence: TGTGCCAGCAGTCCCTCAGGGAGGGGTAATCAGCCCCAGCATTTT. Translation gives CASSPSGRGNQPQHF.